A selection of T cell receptor beta chains follows, all from one sample in a study of neurological immune-mediated disorders. TCRdb recomputed calls from the 5' RACE reads with MiXCR, one row per CDR3 protein. The sample holds more than 70,000 distinct CDR3 sequences, 10% seen once. Sequencing used PBMCs. The source is a man in his forties in good health. Each CDR3 is given with its conserved first and last residue. D genes are given only for firm matches. Expanded clones get a size class; other rows say once, few or many, or leave the size out.

len	d_gene	v_gene	abundance	j_gene	CDR3aa	CDR3nt
16	TRBD1	TRBV14	many	TRBJ2-7	CASSQIGGTGDYEQYF	TGTGCCAGCAGCCAGATTGGAGGAACAGGGGACTACGAGCAGTACTTC
18	TRBD2	TRBV9	many	TRBJ2-2	CASSVGARAGLNTGELFF	TGTGCCAGCAGCGTCGGCGCTAGAGCGGGGCTGAACACCGGGGAGCTGTTTTTT
14	NA	TRBV7-9	many	TRBJ2-3	CASSLAGGFLTQYF	TGTGCCAGCAGCTTAGCGGGAGGATTTCTTACGCAGTATTTT
12	NA	TRBV11-2	many	TRBJ2-2	CASSSGVGELFF	TGTGCCAGCAGCTCCGGGGTCGGGGAGCTGTTTTTT
18	TRBD2	TRBV20-1	many	TRBJ2-3	CSATEESGTSGPTDTQYF	TGCAGTGCTACCGAAGAATCCGGGACTAGCGGGCCCACAGATACGCAGTATTTT
16	TRBD1	TRBV5-1	many	TRBJ1-2	CASSLGRGLGDYGYTF	TGCGCCAGCAGCTTGGGCAGGGGGCTTGGTGACTATGGCTACACCTTC
13	TRBD1	TRBV2	many	TRBJ2-1	CASATWTGDEQFF	TGTGCCAGCGCGACTTGGACAGGGGATGAGCAGTTCTTC
14	TRBD1	TRBV2	many	TRBJ1-6	CASLLQGAGSPLHF	TGTGCCAGCCTCCTACAGGGGGCAGGCTCACCCCTCCACTTT
13	NA	TRBV2	many	TRBJ1-2	CASSAGESDGYTF	TGTGCCAGCAGCGCGGGGGAGTCCGATGGCTACACCTTC
16	TRBD1	TRBV27	many	TRBJ2-7	CASSHRGLEGSYEQYF	TGTGCCAGCAGTCACAGGGGGCTAGAGGGGTCCTACGAGCAGTACTTC
16	NA	TRBV20-1	many	TRBJ1-4	CSARSVSGLSNEKLFF	TGCAGTGCTAGATCAGTCTCCGGATTATCGAATGAAAAACTGTTTTTT
18	TRBD2	TRBV11-2	many	TRBJ2-3	CASSPTGRGGGLPDTQYF	TGTGCCAGCAGCCCAACGGGGCGGGGCGGGGGGCTCCCCGATACGCAGTATTTT
15	NA	TRBV7-9	many	TRBJ2-1	CASSERVSSYNEQFF	TGTGCCAGCAGCGAGCGGGTTAGCTCCTACAATGAGCAGTTCTTC
14	TRBD2	TRBV5-1	many	TRBJ2-5	CASSWVAGQETQYF	TGCGCCAGCAGCTGGGTAGCGGGTCAAGAGACCCAGTACTTC
12	NA	TRBV10-3	many	TRBJ2-1	CAINRDQNEQFF	TGTGCCATCAACCGGGACCAAAATGAGCAGTTCTTC
12	NA	TRBV2	many	TRBJ1-5	CASGDHNQPQHF	TGTGCCAGCGGAGACCACAATCAGCCCCAGCATTTT
14	NA	TRBV27	many	TRBJ2-7	CASSLTALSYEQYF	TGTGCCAGCAGTTTAACGGCCTTATCCTACGAGCAGTACTTC
15	TRBD1	TRBV5-6	many	TRBJ1-1	CASSLETGGDTEAFF	TGTGCCAGCAGCTTGGAGACAGGGGGGGACACTGAAGCTTTCTTT
13	NA	TRBV5-5	many	TRBJ1-3	CASSLYPGNTIYF	TGTGCCAGCAGCTTGTACCCTGGAAACACCATATATTTT
14	NA	TRBV20-1	once	TRBJ1-5	CSARETPVGQPRHF	TGCAGTGCTAGAGAGACCCCTGTAGGTCAGCCCCGGCATTTT
17	NA	TRBV3-1	many	TRBJ1-3	CASSLGNPRVSGNTIYF	TGTGCCAGCAGCCTCGGAAACCCCCGGGTCTCTGGAAACACCATATATTTT
12	NA	TRBV20-1	many	TRBJ2-5	CSARDQWETQYF	TGCAGTGCTAGAGATCAATGGGAGACCCAGTACTTC
15	TRBD2	TRBV5-1	many	TRBJ2-1	CASSPGGGAYNEQFF	TGCGCCAGCAGCCCGGGAGGAGGCGCCTACAATGAGCAGTTCTTC
16	TRBD2	TRBV5-1	many	TRBJ2-1	CASSLGGSSGSDEQFF	TGCGCCAGCAGCTTGGGGGGGTCTAGCGGGAGCGATGAGCAGTTCTTC
16	NA	TRBV7-2	many	TRBJ2-7	CASSLLFGGPSYEQYF	TGTGCCAGCAGCTTATTATTTGGGGGGCCCTCCTACGAGCAGTACTTC
14	NA	TRBV21-1	many	TRBJ1-2	CARPRTGGCRGYTF	TGTGCCAGGCCGAGGACAGGGGGGTGTAGGGGCTACACCTTC
14	NA	TRBV5-1	many	TRBJ1-4	CASSSGPSGEKLFF	TGCGCCAGCTCATCCGGGCCCTCGGGGGAAAAACTGTTTTTT
14	NA	TRBV12-3/TRBV12-4	many	TRBJ1-1	CASSRAGSNTEAFF	TGTGCCAGCAGTAGAGCCGGGTCGAACACTGAAGCTTTCTTT
13	TRBD1	TRBV24-1	many	TRBJ2-1	CATSDFQGDEQFF	TGTGCCACCAGTGATTTCCAGGGGGATGAGCAGTTCTTC
15	TRBD1	TRBV5-1	many	TRBJ2-1	CASSGRDRGADEQFF	TGCGCCAGCAGCGGCCGGGACAGGGGTGCCGATGAGCAGTTCTTC
12	NA	TRBV7-2	NA	TRBJ1-5	CANSLNSGPQHF	TGTGCCAACAGCTTGAATAGTGGTCCCCAGCATTTT
15	TRBD1	TRBV11-2	many	TRBJ2-1	CASSGDPGQYNEQFF	TGTGCCAGCAGCGGCGATCCGGGACAGTACAATGAGCAGTTCTTC
15	NA	TRBV6-5	NA	TRBJ2-2	CASRLTAPNTGQLFF	TGTGCCAGCAGATTGACAGCCCCGAACACCGGGCAGCTGTTTTTT
14	NA	TRBV18	many	TRBJ2-3	CASSPTPSTDTQYF	TGTGCCAGCTCACCGACGCCGAGCACAGATACGCAGTATTTT
14	TRBD1	TRBV5-8	many	TRBJ2-1	CASSLDRGLNEQFF	TGTGCCAGCAGCTTGGACAGGGGGTTAAATGAGCAGTTCTTC
15	NA	TRBV20-1	many	TRBJ1-1	CSARVLEMVNTEAFF	TGCAGTGCTAGAGTTCTAGAGATGGTGAACACTGAAGCTTTCTTT
13	NA	TRBV6-4	few	TRBJ1-5	CASSEIRGGPQHF	TGTGCCAGCAGTGAGATAAGGGGAGGGCCCCAGCATTTT
14	NA	TRBV20-1	many	TRBJ1-5	CSASSQGGNQPQHF	TGCAGTGCTAGTAGTCAGGGTGGCAATCAGCCCCAGCATTTT
15	NA	TRBV5-1	many	TRBJ1-5	CASSGAVPFTDTQHF	TGCGCCAGCAGCGGGGCGGTACCCTTCACAGATACGCAGCATTTT
14	TRBD1	TRBV5-1	many	TRBJ1-1	CASSYRDRDSEAFF	TGCGCCAGCAGCTACCGGGACAGGGATTCTGAAGCTTTCTTT
14	NA	TRBV7-8	NA	TRBJ2-7	CASSLAGIGYEQYF	TGTGCCAGCAGCTTAGCAGGGATAGGGTACGAGCAGTACTTC
17	NA	TRBV9	many	TRBJ2-6	CASSEALEAARFNVLTF	TGTGCCAGCAGCGAGGCCCTAGAAGCAGCCCGCTTCAACGTCCTGACTTTC
14	TRBD1	TRBV28	many	TRBJ2-6	CASSSQGAGNVLTF	TGTGCCAGCAGTTCGCAGGGGGCGGGGAATGTCCTGACTTTC
13	NA	TRBV5-1	NA	TRBJ1-1	CASSLDLGTEAFF	TGCGCCAGCAGCTTGGACCTGGGGACTGAAGCTTTCTTT
15	TRBD2	TRBV14	many	TRBJ2-2	CASSQGTSKTGELFF	TGTGCCAGCAGCCAAGGGACTAGCAAAACCGGGGAGCTGTTTTTT
15	NA	TRBV5-1	many	TRBJ1-1	CASSLGGGPLLEAFF	TGCGCCAGCAGCTTGGGTGGGGGGCCCCTGCTTGAAGCTTTCTTT
21	NA	TRBV9	NA	TRBJ2-3	CASSIYLCTDGGRGRADTQYF	NA
16	NA	TRBV7-9	many	TRBJ2-5	CASSLVRENGKETQYF	TGTGCCAGCAGCTTAGTGCGGGAAAATGGAAAGGAGACCCAGTACTTC
15	TRBD2	TRBV12-3/TRBV12-4	NA	TRBJ2-1	CASRLTSGGAGEQLF	TGTGCCAGCAGATTGACTAGCGGGGGGGCTGGTGAGCAGCTCTTC
16	NA	TRBV5-1	many	TRBJ2-7	CASSLGGAGGVYEQYF	TGCGCCAGCAGCCTTGGCGGGGCAGGAGGGGTCTACGAGCAGTACTTC
14	TRBD1	TRBV9	many	TRBJ1-2	CASSGGQGPYGYTF	TGTGCCAGCAGCGGGGGACAGGGACCCTATGGCTACACCTTC
12	NA	TRBV12-3/TRBV12-4	few	TRBJ2-5	CASSTDGETQYF	TGTGCCAGCAGTACCGATGGGGAGACCCAGTACTTC
14	NA	TRBV10-3	many	TRBJ1-2	CAISESGLQYGYTF	TGTGCCATCAGTGAGTCGGGACTGCAATATGGCTACACCTTC
14	NA	TRBV6-1	few	TRBJ2-2	CASSDLRSTGELFF	TGTGCCAGCAGTGACCTGAGGAGCACCGGGGAGCTGTTTTTT
12	NA	TRBV18	many	TRBJ1-1	CASSPRVSEAFF	TGTGCCAGCTCACCGAGAGTGTCTGAAGCTTTCTTT
13	NA	TRBV6-1	NA	TRBJ2-3	CASSGSRTDTQYF	TGTGCCAGCAGTGGCAGCCGCACAGATACGCAGTATTTT
16	NA	TRBV15	many	TRBJ2-1	CATSRAGGASYNEQFF	TGTGCCACCAGCAGAGCGGGCGGAGCCTCCTACAATGAGCAGTTCTTC
15	NA	TRBV20-1	many	TRBJ2-4	CSAKSHSAIENIQYF	TGCAGTGCCAAAAGTCACAGCGCTATTGAAAACATTCAGTACTTC
14	NA	TRBV20-1	many	TRBJ1-2	CSARDSRGEYGYTF	TGCAGTGCTAGAGATAGCAGGGGTGAATATGGCTACACCTTC
16	TRBD1	TRBV6-2/TRBV6-3	few	TRBJ2-7	CASSYPGTGAPREQYF	TGTGCCAGCAGTTACCCTGGGACAGGGGCTCCCCGGGAGCAGTACTTC